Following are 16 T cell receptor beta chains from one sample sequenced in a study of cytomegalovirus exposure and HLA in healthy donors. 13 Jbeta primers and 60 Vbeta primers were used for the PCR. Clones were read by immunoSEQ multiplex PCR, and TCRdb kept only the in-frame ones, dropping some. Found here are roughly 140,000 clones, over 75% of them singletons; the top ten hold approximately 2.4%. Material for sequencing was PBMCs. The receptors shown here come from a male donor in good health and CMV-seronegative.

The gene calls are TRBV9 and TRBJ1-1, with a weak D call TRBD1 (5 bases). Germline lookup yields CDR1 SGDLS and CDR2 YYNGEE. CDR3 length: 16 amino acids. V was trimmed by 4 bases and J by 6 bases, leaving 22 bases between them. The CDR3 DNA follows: TGTGCCAGCAGCCCGGACGGCGGGGCTCGTTCGGCTGAAGCTTTCTTT. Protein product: CASSPDGGARSAEAFF.

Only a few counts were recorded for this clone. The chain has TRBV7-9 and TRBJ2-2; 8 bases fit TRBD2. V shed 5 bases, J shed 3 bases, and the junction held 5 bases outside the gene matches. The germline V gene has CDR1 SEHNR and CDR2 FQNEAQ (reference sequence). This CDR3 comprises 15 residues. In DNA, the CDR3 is TGTGCCAGCAGCCCCGGGACTAGTCACACCGGGGAGCTGTTTTTT. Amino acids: CASSPGTSHTGELFF.

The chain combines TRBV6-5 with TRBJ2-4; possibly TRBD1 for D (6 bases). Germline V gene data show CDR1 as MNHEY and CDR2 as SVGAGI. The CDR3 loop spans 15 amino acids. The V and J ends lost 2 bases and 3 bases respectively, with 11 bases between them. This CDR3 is CASSYGIGGKNIQYF. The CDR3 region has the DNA TGTGCCAGCAGTTACGGGATAGGGGGCAAAAACATTCAGTACTTC.

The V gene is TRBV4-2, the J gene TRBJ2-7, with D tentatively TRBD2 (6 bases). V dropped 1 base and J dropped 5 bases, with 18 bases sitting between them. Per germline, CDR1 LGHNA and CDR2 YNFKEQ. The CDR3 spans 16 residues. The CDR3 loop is CASSQGTTSPRHEQYF. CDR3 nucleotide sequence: TGTGCCAGCAGCCAAGGGACCACTAGCCCCCGCCACGAGCAGTACTTC.

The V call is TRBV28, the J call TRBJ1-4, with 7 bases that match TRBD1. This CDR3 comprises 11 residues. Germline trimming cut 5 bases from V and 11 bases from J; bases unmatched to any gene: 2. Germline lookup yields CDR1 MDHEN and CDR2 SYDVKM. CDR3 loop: CASSVDRKLFF. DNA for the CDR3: TGTGCCAGCAGTGTGGACAGGAAACTGTTTTTT.

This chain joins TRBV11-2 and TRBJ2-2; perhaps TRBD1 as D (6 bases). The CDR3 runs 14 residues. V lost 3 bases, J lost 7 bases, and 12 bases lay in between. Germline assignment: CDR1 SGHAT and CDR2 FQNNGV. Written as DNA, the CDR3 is TGTGCCAGCAGCTTCACAGGGTTATACGGGGAGCTGTTTTTT. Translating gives CASSFTGLYGELFF.

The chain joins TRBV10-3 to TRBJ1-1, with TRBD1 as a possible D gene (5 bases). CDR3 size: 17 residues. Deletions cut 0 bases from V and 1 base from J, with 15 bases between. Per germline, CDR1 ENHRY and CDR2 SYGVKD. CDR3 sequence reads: CAISESGAKATNTEAFF. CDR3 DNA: TGTGCCATCAGTGAGTCAGGGGCCAAAGCCACGAACACTGAAGCTTTCTTT.

Here the CDR3 reads CASSSGLRTDTQYF. CDR3 nucleotide sequence: TGTGCCAGCAGCTCGGGACTCCGCACAGATACGCAGTATTTT. This chain links TRBV5-7 with TRBJ2-3, with D possibly TRBD2 on 6 matching bases. TRBV5-7 is an ORF for which the function is uncertain. V lost 3 bases to trimming and J lost 1 base, with 9 bases between them. The CDR3 contains 14 residues.

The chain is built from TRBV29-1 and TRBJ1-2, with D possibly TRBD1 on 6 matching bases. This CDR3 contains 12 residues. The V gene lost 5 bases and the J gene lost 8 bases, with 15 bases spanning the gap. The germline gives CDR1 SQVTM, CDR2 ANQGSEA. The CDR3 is CSVPGHRSGYTF. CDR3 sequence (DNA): TGCAGCGTTCCGGGACACCGAAGCGGCTACACCTTC.

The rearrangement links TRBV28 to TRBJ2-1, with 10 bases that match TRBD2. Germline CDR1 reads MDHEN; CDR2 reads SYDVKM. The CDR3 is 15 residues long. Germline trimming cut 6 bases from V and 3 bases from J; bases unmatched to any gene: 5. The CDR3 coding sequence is TGTGCCAGCAGCTTACTAGCGGGATACTACAATGAGCAGTTCTTC. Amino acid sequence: CASSLLAGYYNEQFF.

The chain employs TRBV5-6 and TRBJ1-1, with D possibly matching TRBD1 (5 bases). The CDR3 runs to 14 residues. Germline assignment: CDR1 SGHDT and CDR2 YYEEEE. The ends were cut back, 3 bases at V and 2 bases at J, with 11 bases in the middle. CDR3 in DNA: TGTGCCAGCAGCTCCCCGGACATAAACACTGAAGCTTTCTTT. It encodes CASSSPDINTEAFF.

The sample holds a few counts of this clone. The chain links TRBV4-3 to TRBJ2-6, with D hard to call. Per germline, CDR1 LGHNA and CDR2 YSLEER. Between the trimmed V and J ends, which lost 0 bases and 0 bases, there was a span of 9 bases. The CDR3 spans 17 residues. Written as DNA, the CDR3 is TGCGCCAGCAGCCAAGAATACCAGTTCTCTGGGGCCAACGTCCTGACTTTC. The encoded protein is CASSQEYQFSGANVLTF.

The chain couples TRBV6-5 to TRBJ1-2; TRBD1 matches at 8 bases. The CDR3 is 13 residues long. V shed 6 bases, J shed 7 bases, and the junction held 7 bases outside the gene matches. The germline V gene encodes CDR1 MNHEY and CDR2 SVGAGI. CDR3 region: CASSIDRGGGYTF. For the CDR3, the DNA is TGTGCCAGCAGCATAGACAGGGGTGGTGGCTACACCTTC.

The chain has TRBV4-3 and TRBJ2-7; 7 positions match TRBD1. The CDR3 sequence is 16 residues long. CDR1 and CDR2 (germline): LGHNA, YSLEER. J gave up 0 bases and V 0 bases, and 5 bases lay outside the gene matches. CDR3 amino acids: CASSQERQGDSYEQYF. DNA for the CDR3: TGCGCCAGCAGCCAAGAGAGGCAGGGGGACTCCTACGAGCAGTACTTC.

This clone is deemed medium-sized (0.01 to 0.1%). CDR3 sequence reads: CASSLSWRGISGNTIYF. CDR3 coding DNA: TGTGCCAGCAGTTTATCCTGGCGGGGAATCTCTGGAAACACCATATATTTT. The rearrangement uses TRBV27 and TRBJ1-3; no clear D gene. This CDR3 is 17 amino acids long. V lost 0 bases and J lost 0, with 12 bases in between. Germline V CDR1 and CDR2: MNHEY, SMNVEV (reference sequence).

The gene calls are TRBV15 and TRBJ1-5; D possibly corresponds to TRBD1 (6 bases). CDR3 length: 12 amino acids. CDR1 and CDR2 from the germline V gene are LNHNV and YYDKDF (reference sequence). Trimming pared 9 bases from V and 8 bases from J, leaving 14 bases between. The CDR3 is CATGQIGEPQHF. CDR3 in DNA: TGTGCCACGGGACAAATCGGTGAGCCCCAGCATTTT.